This T cell receptor (beta chain) was observed in a study of blood T cell repertoires in COVID-19. On the study more broadly: Collection of acute and convalescent COVID-19 samples took place in the United States, Italy and Spain.

How the authors handled the data: Amplification of reference gene primers was used by the study to estimate nucleated cell counts. Generated by immunoSEQ multiplex PCR, the TCRdb table keeps only in-frame clones and is missing some. That table is the source of V, J and clone size, and D and trimming were worked out from the DNA. Of roughly 52,000 clones in the sample, roughly 80% are singletons; the top ten hold approximately 5.9%. V lost 4 bases, J lost 1 base, and 10 bases lay in between. Germline CDR1 is LNHDA and CDR2 is SQIVND (reference sequence). The CDR3 consists of 14 residues. This clone appeared once.

Sequenced: peripheral blood. The clonotype comes from a human donor in a cohort sampled during active or convalescent COVID-19. This chain links TRBV19 with TRBJ1-1; TRBD1 is a possible D gene (5 bases). The CDR3 coding sequence is TGTGCCAGTAGTAGACAGACCCGGAACACTGAAGCTTTCTTT. It specifies CASSRQTRNTEAFF.